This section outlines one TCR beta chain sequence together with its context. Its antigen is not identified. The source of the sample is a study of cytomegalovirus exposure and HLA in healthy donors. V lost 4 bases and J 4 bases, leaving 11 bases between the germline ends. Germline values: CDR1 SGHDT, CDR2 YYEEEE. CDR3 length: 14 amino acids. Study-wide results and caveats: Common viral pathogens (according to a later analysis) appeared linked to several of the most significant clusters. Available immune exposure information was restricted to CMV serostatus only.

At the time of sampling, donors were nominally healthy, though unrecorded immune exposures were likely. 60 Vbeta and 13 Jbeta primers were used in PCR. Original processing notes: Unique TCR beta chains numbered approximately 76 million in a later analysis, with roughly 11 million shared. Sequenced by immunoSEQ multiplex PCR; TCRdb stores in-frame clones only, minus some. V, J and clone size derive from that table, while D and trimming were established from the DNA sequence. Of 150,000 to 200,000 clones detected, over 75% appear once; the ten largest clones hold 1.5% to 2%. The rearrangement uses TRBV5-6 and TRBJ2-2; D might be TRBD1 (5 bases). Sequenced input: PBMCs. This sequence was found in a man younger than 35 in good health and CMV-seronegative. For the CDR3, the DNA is TGTGCCAGCAGCCCAGACAGAGTCACCGGGGAGCTGTTTTTT. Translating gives CASSPDRVTGELFF.